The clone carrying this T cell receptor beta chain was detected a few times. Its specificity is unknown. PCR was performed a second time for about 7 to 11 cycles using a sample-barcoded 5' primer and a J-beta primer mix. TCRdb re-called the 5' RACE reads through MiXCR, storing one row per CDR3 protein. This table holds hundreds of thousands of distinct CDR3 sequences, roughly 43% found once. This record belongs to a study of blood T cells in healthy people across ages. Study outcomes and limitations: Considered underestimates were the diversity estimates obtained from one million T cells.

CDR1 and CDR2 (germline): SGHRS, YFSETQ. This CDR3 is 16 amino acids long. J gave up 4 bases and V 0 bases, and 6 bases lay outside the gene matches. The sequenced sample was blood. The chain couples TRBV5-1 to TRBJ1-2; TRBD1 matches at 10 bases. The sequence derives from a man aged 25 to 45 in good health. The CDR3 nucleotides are TGCGCCAGCAGCTTGGCCGAAGGACAGGGGGTCTATGGCTACACCTTC. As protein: CASSLAEGQGVYGYTF.